These 27 T cell receptor beta chains originate from one sample sequenced in a study of cytomegalovirus exposure and HLA in healthy donors. Sequenced by immunoSEQ multiplex PCR; TCRdb stores in-frame clones only, minus some. The sample has over 120,000 clones, over 90% seen once. Material: PBMCs. All receptors come from a man younger than 35 in good health and CMV-seropositive.

The chain links TRBV6-6 to TRBJ1-4; 7 positions match TRBD1. Germline V gene sequence: CDR1 MNHNY, CDR2 SVGAGI (reference sequence). V dropped 2 bases and J dropped 7; count of bases not matched to a gene: 4. The CDR3 is 14 amino acids. DNA for the CDR3: TGTGCCAGCAGTTACAGGGCAGGGGGTGAAAAACTGTTTTTT. It specifies CASSYRAGGEKLFF.

The chain links TRBV5-1 to TRBJ2-1; 8 bases map to TRBD2. Germline trimming cut 1 base from V and 7 bases from J; bases unmatched to any gene: 7. The CDR3 has 15 residues. CDR1 is SGHRS, CDR2 YFSETQ, per germline. CDR3 region: CASSLSGGTRNEQFF. The CDR3 DNA reads TGCGCCAGCAGCTTGTCTGGTGGGACTAGAAATGAGCAGTTCTTC.

The chain carries TRBV6-5 and TRBJ1-1, with D unresolved. Between the trimmed V and J ends, which lost 0 bases and 12 bases, there was a span of 14 bases. The germline CDR1 and CDR2 sequences are MNHEY and SVGAGI. The CDR3 sequence is 13 residues long. CDR3 in DNA: TGTGCCAGCAGTTACTCGGGTGCTGGGGAGTCTTTCTTT. It yields the protein CASSYSGAGESFF.

The gene calls are TRBV7-9 and TRBJ2-5, with TRBD2 matching over 7 bases. The CDR3 is 14 amino acids. CDR1 and CDR2 from the germline V gene are SEHNR and FQNEAQ (reference sequence). V trimming: 2 bases; J trimming: 5 bases; junction bases outside the gene matches: 5. The CDR3 region has the DNA TGTGCCAGCAGCTTACTAGGCGGGAGTGAGACCCAGTACTTC. Its protein product is CASSLLGGSETQYF.

This chain uses TRBV2 with TRBJ2-1; 12 nucleotides match TRBD2. The ends lost 6 bases at V and 4 bases at J; junction bases unmatched: 10. The germline V gene encodes CDR1 SNHLY and CDR2 FYNNEI. This CDR3 is built from 17 residues. The CDR3 coding sequence is TGTGCCAGCAGGCAGACTAGCGGGAGTGTGAGTTACAATGAGCAGTTCTTC. This translates into CASRQTSGSVSYNEQFF.

The gene calls are TRBV27 and TRBJ2-7; D unclear. The CDR3 runs 16 residues. Deletions cut 3 bases from V and 2 bases from J, with 17 bases between. The germline V gene has CDR1 MNHEY and CDR2 SMNVEV (reference sequence). The CDR3: CASSFIPKLPTYEQYF. CDR3 DNA sequence: TGTGCCAGCAGTTTCATCCCTAAATTGCCCACCTACGAGCAGTACTTC.

The genes are TRBV6-1 and TRBJ1-5; 8 bases match TRBD1. Germline CDR1 is MNHNS and CDR2 is SASEGT. After removal of 5 bases from V and 2 bases from J, the junction contained 2 bases not matched to a gene. CDR3 length: 14 amino acids. The DNA of the CDR3 is TGTGCCAGCAGTCTGGACAGGGGCAATCAGCCCCAGCATTTT. Its protein is CASSLDRGNQPQHF.

This clone was seen once. The chain uses TRBV9 and TRBJ2-1; TRBD2 agrees at 8 bases. The germline V gene encodes CDR1 SGDLS and CDR2 YYNGEE. Trimming removed 0 bases from V and 12 bases from J; junction bases left unmatched: 11. The CDR3 loop spans 15 amino acids. CDR3 loop: CASSVGAASGGAQFF. The CDR3 coding sequence is TGTGCCAGCAGCGTAGGTGCGGCTTCGGGGGGGGCGCAGTTCTTC.

The chain joins TRBV28 to TRBJ2-1, with 7 bases identical to TRBD2. The ends lost 5 bases at V and 6 bases at J; junction bases unmatched: 7. CDR3 length: 14 amino acids. The germline V gene encodes CDR1 MDHEN and CDR2 SYDVKM. The CDR3 region is CASSPRPSGNEQFF. DNA of the CDR3: TGTGCCAGCAGTCCACGTCCTAGCGGCAATGAGCAGTTCTTC.

This chain uses TRBV2 with TRBJ2-7; a possible D gene is TRBD2 (6 bases). CDR3 length: 16 amino acids. Trimming pared 7 bases from V and 4 bases from J, leaving 23 bases between. Germline V CDR1 and CDR2: SNHLY, FYNNEI. The CDR3 DNA sequence: TGTGCCAGCAAGGATCCGGACCTCCCGGAGGGGTACGAGCAGTACTTC. It encodes CASKDPDLPEGYEQYF. Complete variable domain (other parts from reference TRBV2 and TRBJ2-7): EPEVTQTPSHQVTQMGQEVILRCVPISNHLYFYWYRQILGQKVEFLVSFYNNEISEKSEIFDDQFSVERPDGSNFTLKIRSTKLEDSAMYFCASKDPDLPEGYEQYFGPGTRLTVT.

The chain joins TRBV6-1 to TRBJ2-1; the D gene is possibly TRBD2 (6 bases). The CDR3 is 15 residues long. Trimming cost V 9 bases and J 0 bases, with 15 bases left between them. CDR1 and CDR2 from the germline V gene are MNHNS and SASEGT. For the CDR3, the DNA is TGTGCCAGTGGGACGTACGGGGGCTCCTACAATGAGCAGTTCTTC. Its protein is CASGTYGGSYNEQFF.

The J gene is TRBJ2-1, the V gene TRBV5-1, with 7 bases lining up with TRBD2. CDR3 length equals 15 residues. With V trimmed by 7 bases and J by 3 bases, 10 bases remained unmatched. CDR1 is SGHRS, CDR2 YFSETQ, per germline. This chain's CDR3 is CASRIDAGDYNEQFF. The DNA for the CDR3 is TGCGCCAGCCGGATCGATGCGGGAGACTACAATGAGCAGTTCTTC. Full variable domain (remainder filled in from reference TRBV5-1 and TRBJ2-1): KAGVTQTPRYLIKTRGQQVTLSCSPISGHRSVSWYQQTPGQGLQFLFEYFSETQRNKGNFPGRFSGRQFSNSRSEMNVSTLELGDSALYLCASRIDAGDYNEQFFGPGTRLTVL.

A few counts support this clone. The chain couples TRBV2 to TRBJ1-5, with D possibly TRBD1 on 6 matching bases. The CDR3 totals 15 residues. Between the trimmed V and J ends, which lost 4 bases and 0 bases, there was a span of 10 bases. In germline, CDR1 is SNHLY, CDR2 FYNNEI. The CDR3 coding sequence is TGTGCCAGCAGTGGCAGGACAGCTAGCAATCAGCCCCAGCATTTT. Encoded protein: CASSGRTASNQPQHF.

Only one count was recorded for this clone. The genes are TRBV29-1 and TRBJ2-1, with 8 bases identical to TRBD1. Germline lookup yields CDR1 SQVTM and CDR2 ANQGSEA. The CDR3 has 19 amino acids. Unmatched junction bases numbered 22, after V lost 7 bases and J lost 2 bases. CDR3 region: CSAEGVTGAAGVPYNEQFF. The CDR3 DNA is TGCAGCGCCGAAGGGGTGACAGGGGCCGCCGGAGTACCCTACAATGAGCAGTTCTTC.

The chain is built from TRBV5-1 and TRBJ2-7; 10 nucleotides agree with TRBD1. This CDR3 is built from 15 residues. Germline-derived CDR1 and CDR2 are SGHRS and YFSETQ. Trimming took 2 bases from V and 4 from J; bases not matched to a gene: 6. The CDR3 region has the DNA TGCGCCAGCAGCTTATCCCGGGACAGGGGATACGAGCAGTACTTC. Amino acid sequence: CASSLSRDRGYEQYF.

The chain has TRBV28 and TRBJ2-7; 7 positions match TRBD1. CDR3 length: 14 amino acids. Germline-derived CDR1 and CDR2 are MDHEN and SYDVKM. V gave up 5 bases and J gave up 5 bases; unmatched junction bases: 9. The CDR3 coding sequence is TGTGCCAGCAGTCCCCGACAGGGAATCGACGAGCAGTACTTC. As protein: CASSPRQGIDEQYF. Supplemented by reference TRBV28 and TRBJ2-7, the full variable domain reads DVKVTQSSRYLVKRTGEKVFLECVQDMDHENMFWYRQDPGLGLRLIYFSYDVKMKEKGDIPEGYSVSREKKERFSLILESASTNQTSMYLCASSPRQGIDEQYFGPGTRLTVT.

The genes are TRBV7-2 and TRBJ1-2; D gene ambiguous. This CDR3 comprises 11 residues. The V end was cut by 4 bases, the J end by 4 bases, with 4 bases between. Germline CDR1 and CDR2: SGHTA and FQGNSA. This chain's CDR3 is CASSSFYGYTF. DNA of the CDR3: TGTGCCAGCAGCTCTTTCTATGGCTACACCTTC.

This sequence joins TRBV4-2 and TRBJ2-3; the D gene is possibly TRBD2 (6 bases). This CDR3 region has 14 residues. The germline gives CDR1 LGHNA, CDR2 YNFKEQ. The V and J ends lost 1 base and 3 bases respectively, with 8 bases between them. The CDR3 loop reads CASSQAEGTDTQYF. CDR3 sequence (DNA): TGTGCCAGCAGCCAAGCGGAGGGGACAGATACGCAGTATTTT.

The V gene is TRBV2, the J gene TRBJ2-2; 7 bases line up with TRBD2. CDR1 and CDR2 from the germline V gene are SNHLY and FYNNEI. V was pared by 3 bases and J by 1 base, with 2 bases of the junction left unmatched. This CDR3 is built from 15 residues. CDR3 sequence reads: CASSDPGGNTGELFF. The CDR3 DNA is TGTGCCAGCAGTGACCCGGGAGGGAACACCGGGGAGCTGTTTTTT.

The chain recombines TRBV28 with TRBJ2-3; D might be TRBD2 (6 bases). With 6 bases removed from V and 1 base from J, the gap between germline ends came to 14 bases. This CDR3 has 15 amino acids. The germline V gene encodes CDR1 MDHEN and CDR2 SYDVKM. The CDR3 protein is CASRPSEGGTDTQYF. CDR3 nucleotide sequence: TGTGCCAGCAGGCCCTCGGAGGGCGGCACAGATACGCAGTATTTT. Supplemented by reference TRBV28 and TRBJ2-3, the full variable domain reads DVKVTQSSRYLVKRTGEKVFLECVQDMDHENMFWYRQDPGLGLRLIYFSYDVKMKEKGDIPEGYSVSREKKERFSLILESASTNQTSMYLCASRPSEGGTDTQYFGPGTRLTVL.

This sequence joins TRBV7-2 and TRBJ2-7, with D perhaps matching TRBD2 (6 bases). Trimming pared 3 bases from V and 9 bases from J, leaving 15 bases between. Germline CDR1 is SGHTA and CDR2 is FQGNSA. The CDR3 is made up of 13 amino acids. The CDR3 here is CASSFGGAFGQYF. The DNA of the CDR3 is TGTGCCAGCAGCTTCGGGGGAGCCTTCGGGCAGTACTTC.

V is TRBV14 and J is TRBJ2-7, with D possibly matching TRBD2 (6 bases). CDR3 length: 14 residues. Per the germline V gene, CDR1 is SGHDN and CDR2 is FVKESK. V shed 4 bases and J shed 3 bases, with 13 bases lying between them. In nucleotides, the CDR3 is TGTGCCAGCAGCCCCGTACACGGGGGCTACGAGCAGTACTTC. This codes for CASSPVHGGYEQYF.

The gene calls are TRBV6-5 and TRBJ2-5, with TRBD1 matching over 8 bases. This CDR3 is built from 14 residues. Germline V gene sequence: CDR1 MNHEY, CDR2 SVGAGI. Trimming cost V 7 bases and J 5 bases; bases outside gene matches: 9. CDR3 loop: CASKTGAFGETQYF. The CDR3 coding sequence is TGTGCCAGCAAGACAGGGGCGTTCGGGGAGACCCAGTACTTC.

The chain carries TRBV28 and TRBJ1-4; 7 bases agree with TRBD1. Germline CDR1 and CDR2: MDHEN and SYDVKM. CDR3 length: 13 amino acids. The trim removed 6 bases at V and 7 bases at J, leaving 5 bases unmatched. The CDR3 here is CASSNTGVEKLFF. The CDR3 nucleotides are TGTGCCAGCAGCAACACAGGGGTTGAAAAACTGTTTTTT.

This clone has a single count. The chain is built from TRBV28 and TRBJ2-7; 9 nucleotides match TRBD1. This CDR3 has 16 residues. Trimming took 4 bases from V and 4 from J; bases not matched to a gene: 11. Germline values: CDR1 MDHEN, CDR2 SYDVKM. The CDR3 protein is CASSSPAGTGLYEQYF. The CDR3 DNA sequence: TGTGCCAGCAGTTCCCCCGCCGGGACAGGGTTATACGAGCAGTACTTC.

The genes are TRBV5-1 and TRBJ1-2; D perhaps matches TRBD1 (6 bases). Trimming took 0 bases from V and 0 from J, leaving 9 bases between them. The CDR3 contains 15 residues. The germline V gene encodes CDR1 SGHRS and CDR2 YFSETQ. CDR3 sequence: CASSLGAGANYGYTF. CDR3 DNA: TGCGCCAGCAGCTTGGGCGCAGGGGCTAACTATGGCTACACCTTC.

The J gene is TRBJ2-5, the V gene TRBV4-1; 11 bases line up with TRBD2. Germline V lookup: CDR1 MGHRA, CDR2 YSYEKL. CDR3 size: 17 residues. After removal of 0 bases from V and 5 bases from J, the junction contained 8 bases not matched to a gene. Here the CDR3 reads CASSQDFSGRAEETQYF. In DNA, the CDR3 is TGCGCCAGCAGCCAAGACTTTAGCGGGAGGGCCGAGGAGACCCAGTACTTC.